A single sample gave rise to the 13 T cell receptor beta chains below, sequenced in a study of OX40 agonist ivuxolimab in advanced cancers. The protocol was immunoSEQ multiplex PCR, while the TCRdb copy is restricted to in-frame clones and leaves out a portion. The sample lists 76,000 or so clones, almost 85% seen once, with approximately 0.63% in the top ten. Specimen: CD4+ or CD8+ T cells sorted from blood, collected in a trial of the OX40 agonist ivuxolimab. Receptor source: an adult with an advanced solid tumor such as melanoma, head and neck, liver or kidney cancer.

The chain has TRBV6-1 and TRBJ1-5, with TRBD1 as a possible D gene (5 bases). The CDR3 is made up of 12 amino acids. V was pared by 10 bases and J by 8 bases, with 15 bases between. Germline loops: CDR1 MNHNS, CDR2 SASEGT. The CDR3, as DNA: TGTGCCACAAACTGGCCGGACAAGCCCCAGCATTTT. Protein product: CATNWPDKPQHF.

The V call is TRBV9, the J call TRBJ1-2; D may be TRBD1 (5 bases). V lost 0 bases and J 5 bases, leaving 14 bases between the germline ends. Looked up from germline, CDR1 is SGDLS and CDR2 is YYNGEE. The CDR3 is 15 amino acids. The CDR3 is CASSVDTGVGYGYTF. Here the CDR3 DNA reads TGTGCCAGCAGCGTAGATACAGGTGTTGGGTATGGCTACACCTTC.

The chain couples TRBV7-9 to TRBJ2-1; 8 nucleotides align to TRBD1. This CDR3 spans 15 amino acids. Trimming took 5 bases from V and 4 from J; bases not matched to a gene: 7. The V gene's germline CDR1 is SEHNR and CDR2 FQNEAQ (reference sequence). As DNA, the CDR3 is TGTGCCAGCAGCCTCCGGGACAGGCTATACAATGAGCAGTTCTTC. This codes for CASSLRDRLYNEQFF.

The chain couples TRBV7-2 to TRBJ1-2, with TRBD1 as a possible D gene (5 bases). The ends were cut back, 6 bases at V and 8 bases at J, with 22 bases in the middle. The CDR3 runs to 15 residues. Germline CDR1 SGHTA, CDR2 FQGNSA. The CDR3 region is CASSHTGRDVRGYTF. In DNA, the CDR3 is TGTGCCAGCAGTCATACGGGACGGGACGTTAGGGGCTACACCTTC.

The gene calls are TRBV7-3 and TRBJ2-3; TRBD2 agrees at 11 bases. Germline V CDR1 and CDR2: SGHTA, FQGTGA. CDR3 length: 19 amino acids. V gave up 3 bases and J gave up 6 bases; unmatched junction bases: 17. The CDR3 bases are TGTGCCAGCAGCTTCCGTAGTCCCACTAGCGGGGGTGCCGGGGATACGCAGTATTTT. This gives the protein CASSFRSPTSGGAGDTQYF. Full variable domain (rest looked up from reference TRBV7-3 and TRBJ2-3): GAGVSQTPSNKVTEKGKYVELRCDPISGHTALYWYRQSLGQGPEFLIYFQGTGAADDSGLPNDRFFAVRPEGSVSTLKIQRTERGDSAVYLCASSFRSPTSGGAGDTQYFGPGTRLTVL.

The gene calls are TRBV18 and TRBJ2-2; 9 nucleotides agree with TRBD1. The junction had 10 bases not matched to a gene; V was cut back by 3 bases and J by 5 bases. Germline V gives CDR1 KGHSH, CDR2 LQKENI. The CDR3 extends over 17 amino acids. CDR3 nucleotides: TGTGCCAGCTCACCGAACCCGGGACAGGGATTTACCGGGGAGCTGTTTTTT. Amino acid sequence: CASSPNPGQGFTGELFF.

The chain couples TRBV30 to TRBJ1-5; maybe TRBD1 (6 bases). With 1 base removed from V and 3 bases from J, the gap between germline ends came to 10 bases. Looked up from germline, CDR1 is GTSNPN and CDR2 is SVGIG (reference sequence). The CDR3 has 14 amino acids. In DNA form, the CDR3 reads TGTGCCTGGAGTGGTCGGACAGTCAATCAGCCCCAGCATTTT. Residues: CAWSGRTVNQPQHF. Filled out from reference TRBV30 and TRBJ1-5, the complete variable domain reads SQTIHQWPATLVQPVGSPLSLECTVEGTSNPNLYWYRQAAGRGLQLLFYSVGIGQISSEVPQNLSASRPQDRQFILSSKKLLLSDSGFYLCAWSGRTVNQPQHFGDGTRLSIL.

This clone was seen only once. One end of the junction fails to match germline, which may point to a read error. CDR3 in amino acids: CASSLEGFGEQYF. In DNA, the CDR3 is TGTGCTAGCAGCTTAGAAGGGTTTGGCGAGCAGTACTTC. J is TRBJ2-7 and V is TRBV7-7, with no clear D. The germline gives CDR1 SSHAT, CDR2 FNYEAQ (reference sequence). This CDR3 has 13 amino acids.

The chain is built from TRBV30 and TRBJ1-5; tentatively, D is TRBD1 (5 bases). Trimming shortened V by 4 bases and J by 5 bases, and 9 bases separated the two germline ends. From germline, CDR1 is GTSNPN and CDR2 SVGIG (reference sequence). The CDR3 length is 12 residues. CDR3: CAWNRLDQPQHF. The CDR3 coding sequence is TGTGCCTGGAACAGGTTAGATCAGCCCCAGCATTTT.

This rearrangement joins TRBV6-5 to TRBJ2-4, with TRBD1 matching over 7 bases. Germline V CDR1 and CDR2: MNHEY, SVGAGI. V lost 2 bases, J lost 5 bases, and 3 bases stayed unmatched. CDR3 length equals 14 residues. The CDR3 sequence is CASSYGQAENIQYF. The CDR3 bases are TGTGCCAGCAGTTACGGACAGGCCGAAAACATTCAGTACTTC.

This clone has only one observation. This chain connects TRBV7-2 to TRBJ2-5; D possibly corresponds to TRBD2 (6 bases). CDR3 length: 16 amino acids. Per the germline V gene, CDR1 is SGHTA and CDR2 is FQGNSA. V lost 0 bases and J lost 4, with 15 bases in between. The CDR3 bases are TGTGCCAGCAGCTTAGCGGGAACAAGGGGAGGAGAGACCCAGTACTTC. The encoded protein is CASSLAGTRGGETQYF.

The genes are TRBV6-5 and TRBJ2-1, with 9 bases matching TRBD2. V lost 5 bases and J lost 10; bases outside the gene matches: 6. CDR3 size: 13 residues. Germline CDR1 is MNHEY and CDR2 is SVGAGI. The CDR3 DNA is TGTGCCAGCAGTCCAGCGGGGGGTGGGGAGCAGTTCTTC. This translates into CASSPAGGGEQFF.

V usage is TRBV18 and J usage is TRBJ1-1; D is ambiguous. The CDR3 covers 12 residues. Germline loops: CDR1 KGHSH, CDR2 LQKENI. Trimming took off 3 bases at V and 0 bases at J, with 2 bases between the two ends. CDR3 nucleotides: TGTGCCAGCTCACCGCTGAACACTGAAGCTTTCTTT. Encoded protein: CASSPLNTEAFF. Filled out from reference TRBV18 and TRBJ1-1, the complete variable domain reads NAGVMQNPRHLVRRRGQEARLRCSPMKGHSHVYWYRQLPEEGLKFMVYLQKENIIDESGMPKERFSAEFPKEGPSILRIQQVVRGDSAAYFCASSPLNTEAFFGQGTRLTVV.